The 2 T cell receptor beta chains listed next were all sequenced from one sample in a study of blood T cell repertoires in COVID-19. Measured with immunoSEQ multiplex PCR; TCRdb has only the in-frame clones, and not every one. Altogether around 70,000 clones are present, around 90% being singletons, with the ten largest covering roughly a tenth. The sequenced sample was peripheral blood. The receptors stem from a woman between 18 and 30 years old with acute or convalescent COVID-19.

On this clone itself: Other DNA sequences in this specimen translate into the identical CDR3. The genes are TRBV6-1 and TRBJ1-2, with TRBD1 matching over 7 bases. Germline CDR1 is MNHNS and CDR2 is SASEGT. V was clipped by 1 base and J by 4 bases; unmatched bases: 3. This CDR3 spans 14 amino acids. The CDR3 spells CASSEGTGGYGYTF. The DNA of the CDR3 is TGTGCCAGCAGTGAAGGGACAGGAGGCTATGGCTACACCTTC.

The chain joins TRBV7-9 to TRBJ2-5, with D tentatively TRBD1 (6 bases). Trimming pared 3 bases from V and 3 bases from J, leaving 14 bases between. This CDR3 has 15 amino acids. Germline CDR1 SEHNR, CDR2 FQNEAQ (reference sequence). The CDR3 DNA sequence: TGTGCCAGCAGCTTCACGGACAGCCTAGAAGAGACCCAGTACTTC. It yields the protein CASSFTDSLEETQYF.